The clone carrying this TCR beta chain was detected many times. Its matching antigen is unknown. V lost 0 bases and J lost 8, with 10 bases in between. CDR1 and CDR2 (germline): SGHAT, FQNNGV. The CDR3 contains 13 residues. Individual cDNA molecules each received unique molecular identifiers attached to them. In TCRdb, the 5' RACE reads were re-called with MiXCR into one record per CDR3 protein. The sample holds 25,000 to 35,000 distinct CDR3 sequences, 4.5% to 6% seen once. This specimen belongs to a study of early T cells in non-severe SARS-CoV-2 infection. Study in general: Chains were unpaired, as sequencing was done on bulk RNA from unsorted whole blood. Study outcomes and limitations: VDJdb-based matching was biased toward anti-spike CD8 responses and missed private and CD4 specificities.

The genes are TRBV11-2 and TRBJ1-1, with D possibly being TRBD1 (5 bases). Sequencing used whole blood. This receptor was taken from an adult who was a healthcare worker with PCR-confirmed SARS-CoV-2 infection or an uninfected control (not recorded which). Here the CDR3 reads CASSLDRGVEAFF. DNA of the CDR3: TGTGCCAGCAGCTTAGATCGGGGCGTGGAAGCTTTCTTT.